This T cell receptor beta chain was recorded in a study of T-cell reconstitution after alpha-beta-depleted transplantation in children. Unique molecular identifiers were incorporated when the TCRbeta library was constructed. TCRdb reprocessed the PCR reads via MiXCR and lists one record per CDR3 protein. The sample contains fewer than 550,000 distinct CDR3 sequences, 8% to 11% of which appear only once. Whole-study findings and limits: High day-60 TCRbeta diversity in some patients came from surviving recipient T cells and thymic progenitors. Diversity and T-cell counts at one year after transplant derived mostly from new T cells. Several hundred expanded graft clones reportedly were the source of alpha-beta T cells about two months after transplant.

The table lists this clonotype with many counts. Its antigen is still unknown. The length of the CDR3 is 17 residues. With 5 bases clipped from V and 4 bases from J, the junction kept 13 bases outside the gene matches. Per the germline V gene, CDR1 is KGHDR and CDR2 is SFDVKD. J is TRBJ2-7 and V is TRBV24-1, with 10 bases that match TRBD2. Material: PBMCs, obtained before TCRalphabeta/CD19-depleted stem cell transplant. This TCR came from a child younger than 10 with inherited bone marrow failure, due to receive a stem cell transplant. CDR3 sequence: CATSVGNSGRTCYEQYF. The CDR3 DNA sequence: TGTGCCACCAGTGTAGGTAATAGCGGGAGGACTTGTTACGAGCAGTACTTC.